Listed here are 16 T cell receptor beta chains from one sample, sequenced in a study of vaccination effects on CD4 cells after COVID-19. Peptide-pool stimulation followed by sequencing identified expanded antigen-specific CD4+ clonotypes in the ViraFEST assay. On roughly day 9 of culture, CD4+ T cells were separated out. From March to December 2020, the person had a SARS-CoV-2 infection that was confirmed by PCR. For these TCRs, the target antigens are not known. Method: immunoSEQ multiplex PCR; TCRdb's copy keeps in-frame clones and lacks some. The sample carries fewer than 60,000 clones, 65% to 80% recorded once. The starting material was CD4+ T cells from PBMCs cultured with HIV peptides, obtained before COVID-19 vaccination. Subset denoted: HIV-1 Nef peptide pool negative control/reference culture. The receptors were sampled from a human donor who had a prior SARS-CoV-2 infection.

In regard to this clone: The germline gene is not matched at one end of the junction; a read error may be the cause. The CDR3 coding sequence is TGTGCTAGCAGCTTAGAAATGTGGGGTGAGCAGTTCTTC. Amino acid sequence: CASSLEMWGEQFF. The chain joins TRBV7-7 to TRBJ2-1; D is unclear. Germline values: CDR1 SSHAT, CDR2 FNYEAQ (reference sequence). This CDR3 region has 13 residues.

A few counts support this clone. CDR3 sequence reads: CASSLGGGSTDTQYF. CDR3 coding DNA: TGCGCCAGCAGCTTGGGCGGGGGAAGCACAGATACGCAGTATTTT. The chain links TRBV5-1 to TRBJ2-3, with 7 bases identical to TRBD2. Germline CDR1 is SGHRS and CDR2 is YFSETQ. V was clipped by 0 bases and J by 0 bases; unmatched bases: 1. The CDR3 totals 15 residues.

The chain joins TRBV5-5 to TRBJ2-3; D unclear. The CDR3 has 14 residues. The V end was cut by 0 bases, the J end by 2 bases, with 7 bases between. From germline, CDR1 is SGHKS and CDR2 YYEKEE (reference sequence). The CDR3 coding sequence is TGTGCCAGCAGCTTGGAAGGGCACACAGATACGCAGTATTTT. Its protein is CASSLEGHTDTQYF.

The chain's CDR3 is CASSEALDRWDTDTQYF. As DNA, the CDR3 is TGTGCCAGCAGTGAAGCGCTTGACAGATGGGACACAGATACGCAGTATTTT. The chain has TRBV2 and TRBJ2-3; tentative D call: TRBD1 (5 bases). V was trimmed by 0 bases and J by 2 bases, leaving 15 bases between them. Per the germline V gene, CDR1 is SNHLY and CDR2 is FYNNEI. The CDR3 consists of 17 residues.

Comment on this clone: One end of the junction is discordant with germline, which a read error may explain. The J gene is TRBJ1-4, the V gene TRBV4-2; D possibly corresponds to TRBD1 (5 bases). Germline CDR1 and CDR2: LGHNA and YNFKEQ. The CDR3 is 15 residues long. This chain's CDR3 is CASSQVSGLNENLFF. In DNA, the CDR3 is TGTGCCAGCAGCCAAGTCTCGGGACTTAATGAAAACCTGTTTTTT.

This clone came up a few times. The gene calls are TRBV7-9 and TRBJ1-2; D remains ambiguous. With 5 bases removed from V and 2 bases from J, the gap between germline ends came to 18 bases. The germline gives CDR1 SEHNR, CDR2 FQNEAQ (reference sequence). The CDR3 extends over 16 amino acids. DNA for the CDR3: TGTGCCAGCAGCGCCGAAACGGGTGGGTTAAACTATGGCTACACCTTC. Translated, it gives CASSAETGGLNYGYTF. The whole variable domain, remainder taken from reference TRBV7-9 and TRBJ1-2, is DTGVSQNPRHKITKRGQNVTFRCDPISEHNRLYWYRQTLGQGPEFLTYFQNEAQLEKSRLLSDRFSAERPKGSFSTLEIQRTEQGDSAMYLCASSAETGGLNYGYTFGSGTRLTVV.

V is TRBV7-3 and J is TRBJ2-1; 11 bases align to TRBD2. The CDR3 contains 19 residues. Germline CDR1 and CDR2: SGHTA and FQGTGA. The ends lost 5 bases at V and 0 bases at J; junction bases unmatched: 12. As DNA, the CDR3 is TGTGCCAGCAGCCCCTCGAGGCTAGCGGGAGGAAGCTCCTACAATGAGCAGTTCTTC. This translates into CASSPSRLAGGSSYNEQFF.

There are a few counts of this clone. The chain couples TRBV18 to TRBJ1-5; TRBD1 matches 8 bases. The germline V gene has CDR1 KGHSH and CDR2 LQKENI. V lost 4 bases and J lost 5; bases outside the gene matches: 7. This CDR3 has 15 residues. CDR3 DNA: TGTGCCAGCTCACGATACAGGGGGATGGATCAGCCCCAGCATTTT. This encodes CASSRYRGMDQPQHF.

This clone has a handful of counts. The gene calls are TRBV30 and TRBJ1-3; no definite D call. From germline, CDR1 is GTSNPN and CDR2 SVGIG (reference sequence). The CDR3 has 14 residues. The ends were cut back, 2 bases at V and 0 bases at J, with 8 bases in the middle. In DNA, the CDR3 is TGTGCCTGGAGTTTTGGGGTCTCTGGAAACACCATATATTTT. It codes for CAWSFGVSGNTIYF.

This clone was seen only a few times. This rearrangement joins TRBV9 to TRBJ2-2; 12 nucleotides match TRBD2. V lost 3 bases to trimming and J lost 7 bases; unmatched junction nucleotides: 1. The germline CDR1 and CDR2 sequences are SGDLS and YYNGEE. The CDR3 has 14 amino acids. The CDR3 loop is CASSATSGSGELFF. The CDR3 DNA reads as TGTGCCAGCAGCGCGACTAGCGGGAGCGGGGAGCTGTTTTTT. The complete variable domain, with remaining parts taken from reference TRBV9 and TRBJ2-2, reads DSGVTQTPKHLITATGQRVTLRCSPRSGDLSVYWYQQSLDQGLQFLIQYYNGEERAKGNILERFSAQQFPDLHSELNLSSLELGDSALYFCASSATSGSGELFFGEGSRLTVL.

This rearrangement joins TRBV7-2 to TRBJ2-2, with D uncertain. The germline V gene has CDR1 SGHTA and CDR2 FQGNSA. There are 14 residues in the CDR3. V was pared by 3 bases and J by 4 bases, with 9 bases between. CDR3 region: CASSLFGPTGELFF. As DNA, the CDR3 is TGTGCCAGCAGCTTGTTTGGGCCCACCGGGGAGCTGTTTTTT.

The V gene is TRBV5-1, the J gene TRBJ2-1; D could derive from TRBD1 or TRBD2 (5 bases each). Germline CDR1 is SGHRS and CDR2 is YFSETQ. Trimming left V 4 bases short and J 15 bases short, with 20 bases between. The CDR3 is made up of 13 amino acids. CDR3 DNA sequence: TGCGCCAGCAGCCTAGGGGCCTTAGGAGGATCGTTCTTC. Translating it yields CASSLGALGGSFF.

J is TRBJ1-2 and V is TRBV24-1, with D unresolved. V was clipped by 6 bases and J by 2 bases, with 9 bases between them. CDR3 length: 13 amino acids. The germline V gene encodes CDR1 KGHDR and CDR2 SFDVKD. CDR3 sequence reads: CATSHNQNYGYTF. The CDR3 DNA sequence: TGTGCCACCAGTCACAACCAAAACTATGGCTACACCTTC.

The rearrangement uses TRBV9 and TRBJ2-3, with a possible D match to TRBD1 (5 bases). The germline CDR1 and CDR2 sequences are SGDLS and YYNGEE. V lost 0 bases and J 5 bases, leaving 7 bases between the germline ends. This CDR3 has 13 residues. The CDR3 nucleotides are TGTGCCAGCAGCGTAGCAGGGTTAGATACGCAGTATTTT. This encodes CASSVAGLDTQYF.

CDR3 loop: CASGGRENTIYF. CDR3 bases: TGTGCCAGTGGGGGACGTGAAAACACCATATATTTT. The chain carries TRBV19 and TRBJ1-3, with a tentative D call TRBD1 (5 bases). The CDR3 totals 12 residues. Trimming removed 8 bases at V and 6 bases at J, with 11 bases between. Per the germline V gene, CDR1 is LNHDA and CDR2 is SQIVND (reference sequence).

The V gene is TRBV3-1 (or the pseudogene TRBV3-2), the J gene TRBJ1-3, with TRBD1 as a possible D gene (5 bases). The CDR3 length is 14 residues. V shed 3 bases and J shed 2 bases, with 8 bases lying between them. CDR1 LGHDT and CDR2 YNNKEL come from the germline V gene (reference sequence). CDR3 DNA sequence: TGTGCCAGCAGCCAGCAGGGAACTGGAAACACCATATATTTT. It codes for CASSQQGTGNTIYF.